One and the same sample provided the 24 T cell receptor beta chains below, sequenced in a study of shared clonotypes between healthy human individuals. Repertoires were generated with immunoSEQ multiplex PCR, while TCRdb's copy carries only in-frame clones and drops some. The sample lists some 1,600,000 clones; 95% to 99% were seen once. The sample consisted of naive CD4+ T cells sorted from blood. The subset is: CD45RA+ positively selected. The source is a man in his thirties or forties in good health.

V is TRBV9 and J is TRBJ2-1; perhaps TRBD2 as D (5 bases). In germline, CDR1 is SGDLS, CDR2 YYNGEE. V was clipped by 2 bases and J by 4 bases, with 13 bases between them. The CDR3 has 15 residues. DNA for the CDR3: TGTGCCAGCAGCGTGCTTGGGAGCGGATACAATGAGCAGTTCTTC. This codes for CASSVLGSGYNEQFF.

This clone has just one count. The chain employs TRBV28 and TRBJ2-7; TRBD2 agrees at 12 bases. The CDR3 has 16 amino acids. V lost 4 bases to trimming and J lost 3 bases; unmatched junction nucleotides: 7. CDR1 is MDHEN and CDR2 is SYDVKM in the germline V gene. The CDR3 loop is CASSYATSGSFYEQYF. Written as DNA, the CDR3 is TGTGCCAGCAGTTACGCGACTAGCGGGAGTTTCTACGAGCAGTACTTC.

The chain carries TRBV10-3 and TRBJ1-1; no clear D. This CDR3 is built from 12 residues. V lost 3 bases and J lost 6, with 8 bases in between. Germline values: CDR1 ENHRY, CDR2 SYGVKD. This chain's CDR3 is CAISDGSSEAFF. Here the CDR3 DNA reads TGTGCCATCAGTGACGGCAGTTCTGAAGCTTTCTTT.

The chain uses TRBV6-6 and TRBJ2-1; no reliable D call. This CDR3 contains 12 residues. Germline CDR1 and CDR2: MNHNY and SVGAGI (reference sequence). V was shortened by 6 bases and J by 5 bases, with 8 bases between the two germline ends. The CDR3 DNA follows: TGTGCCAGCAGGGTGTTGAACAATGAGCAGTTCTTC. It is translated as CASRVLNNEQFF.

This clone has just one count. The J gene is TRBJ1-1, the V gene TRBV4-3; 7 bases are shared with TRBD1. V lost 5 bases to trimming and J lost 0 bases; unmatched junction nucleotides: 6. This CDR3 comprises 15 residues. In germline, CDR1 is LGHNA, CDR2 YSLEER. For the CDR3, the DNA is TGCGCCAGCAGCAGGCGAGGGGGCTTGAACACTGAAGCTTTCTTT. It is translated as CASSRRGGLNTEAFF.

The V and J genes are TRBV9 and TRBJ2-7; D not resolved. The CDR3 runs 14 residues. Germline CDR1 and CDR2: SGDLS and YYNGEE. V was shortened by 0 bases and J by 5 bases, with 12 bases between the two germline ends. CDR3 region: CASSVDEVVHEQYF. The DNA for the CDR3 is TGTGCCAGCAGCGTAGACGAGGTTGTCCACGAGCAGTACTTC. Full variable domain (missing parts from reference TRBV9 and TRBJ2-7): DSGVTQTPKHLITATGQRVTLRCSPRSGDLSVYWYQQSLDQGLQFLIQYYNGEERAKGNILERFSAQQFPDLHSELNLSSLELGDSALYFCASSVDEVVHEQYFGPGTRLTVT.

Written as DNA, the CDR3 is TGTGCCAGCAGTGGGCCAGTCGGGGAGCTGTTTTTT. It yields the protein CASSGPVGELFF. The V gene is TRBV6-1, the J gene TRBJ2-2; no clear D gene. V lost 4 bases and J 7 bases, leaving 7 bases between the germline ends. The CDR3 length is 12 residues. CDR1 and CDR2 (germline): MNHNS, SASEGT.

The J gene is TRBJ2-1, the V gene TRBV7-8, with D possibly TRBD2 on 5 matching bases. Germline CDR1 reads SGHVS; CDR2 reads FQNEAQ. With 7 bases removed from V and 2 bases from J, the gap between germline ends came to 12 bases. CDR3 length equals 14 residues. The CDR3 DNA reads as TGTGCCAGCAACCCCTGGGGAGCCTACAATGAGCAGTTCTTC. The encoded protein is CASNPWGAYNEQFF.

The rearrangement uses TRBV27 and TRBJ1-2, with 7 positions matching TRBD1. The germline V gene has CDR1 MNHEY and CDR2 SMNVEV (reference sequence). V gave up 4 bases and J gave up 4 bases; unmatched junction bases: 12. The CDR3 runs 16 residues. The CDR3 loop is CASSSHLSGTAYGYTF. The CDR3 DNA follows: TGTGCCAGCAGTTCTCACCTATCCGGGACAGCCTATGGCTACACCTTC.

For this clone: The sample contains more than one DNA sequence encoding this CDR3. The chain recombines TRBV5-1 with TRBJ2-7; D is ambiguous. V was clipped by 0 bases and J by 2 bases, with 6 bases between them. This CDR3 contains 13 residues. The germline V gene encodes CDR1 SGHRS and CDR2 YFSETQ. CDR3 protein: CASSLVQTYEQYF. The CDR3 DNA reads as TGCGCCAGCAGCTTGGTCCAAACCTACGAGCAGTACTTC.

The chain combines TRBV7-7 with TRBJ2-2, with 7 bases matching TRBD2. V trimming: 5 bases; J trimming: 6 bases; junction bases outside the gene matches: 9. The germline V gene encodes CDR1 SSHAT and CDR2 FNYEAQ (reference sequence). There are 15 residues in the CDR3. CDR3 DNA sequence: TGTGCCAGCAGCCCCACTAGCGCGGGTGCCGGGGAGCTGTTTTTT. It encodes CASSPTSAGAGELFF.

The V and J genes are TRBV29-1 and TRBJ2-7; unclear D gene. This CDR3 contains 11 residues. V gave up 4 bases and J gave up 4 bases, with 8 bases separating them. Looked up from germline, CDR1 is SQVTM and CDR2 is ANQGSEA. DNA of the CDR3: TGCAGCGTTGGGAAGCTGTACGAGCAGTACTTC. Its protein is CSVGKLYEQYF.

The rearrangement links TRBV28 to TRBJ2-7; maybe TRBD2 (5 bases). The CDR3 is made up of 15 amino acids. Trimming cost V 6 bases and J 2 bases, with 17 bases left between them. Germline lookup yields CDR1 MDHEN and CDR2 SYDVKM. CDR3 DNA: TGTGCCAGCAGCCCGAATGAGGGTATCGCCTACGAGCAGTACTTC. Translating gives CASSPNEGIAYEQYF. Using reference TRBV28 and TRBJ2-7 for the parts outside the CDR3, the full variable domain is DVKVTQSSRYLVKRTGEKVFLECVQDMDHENMFWYRQDPGLGLRLIYFSYDVKMKEKGDIPEGYSVSREKKERFSLILESASTNQTSMYLCASSPNEGIAYEQYFGPGTRLTVT.

V gene TRBV5-1 combines with J gene TRBJ2-3; weak D call: TRBD2 (5 bases). The germline V gene has CDR1 SGHRS and CDR2 YFSETQ. Between the trimmed V and J ends, which lost 0 bases and 2 bases, there was a span of 10 bases. The CDR3 totals 15 residues. CDR3 protein: CASSLVPGTTDTQYF. The CDR3 DNA sequence: TGCGCCAGCAGCTTGGTTCCGGGAACCACAGATACGCAGTATTTT. Supplemented by reference TRBV5-1 and TRBJ2-3, the full variable domain reads KAGVTQTPRYLIKTRGQQVTLSCSPISGHRSVSWYQQTPGQGLQFLFEYFSETQRNKGNFPGRFSGRQFSNSRSEMNVSTLELGDSALYLCASSLVPGTTDTQYFGPGTRLTVL.

This sequence joins TRBV15 and TRBJ2-1, with D tentatively TRBD2 (5 bases). The CDR3 sequence is 15 residues long. CDR1 LNHNV and CDR2 YYDKDF come from the germline V gene (reference sequence). The V end lost 1 base, the J end lost 12 bases, and 19 bases lay between the germline ends. The CDR3 spells CATSRVVASPEGQFF. The CDR3 DNA sequence: TGTGCCACCAGCAGAGTGGTCGCTAGCCCCGAGGGGCAGTTCTTC.

This chain joins TRBV5-8 and TRBJ1-5; D call uncertain. Germline CDR1 SGHTS, CDR2 YDEGEE. This CDR3 comprises 15 residues. V was clipped by 1 base and J by 1 base, with 9 bases between them. CDR3 loop: CASSLWQPSNQPQHF. The CDR3 DNA sequence: TGTGCCAGCAGCTTGTGGCAGCCCAGCAATCAGCCCCAGCATTTT.

The chain is built from TRBV18 and TRBJ2-3, with no clear D. Germline-derived CDR1 and CDR2 are KGHSH and LQKENI. V shed 1 base and J shed 0 bases, with 14 bases lying between them. This CDR3 is built from 17 residues. The CDR3, as DNA: TGTGCCAGCTCACCACTACCCCGGGTAACTAGCACAGATACGCAGTATTTT. Amino acids: CASSPLPRVTSTDTQYF.

The rearrangement uses TRBV7-8 and TRBJ1-4; TRBD1 agrees at 8 bases. Germline V CDR1 and CDR2: SGHVS, FQNEAQ. CDR3 length: 15 residues. The V and J ends lost 5 bases and 8 bases, in that order; junction bases with no gene match: 10. The CDR3 bases are TGTGCCAGCAGCCCCAAGACAGGGGATTGGGAAAAACTGTTTTTT. This codes for CASSPKTGDWEKLFF.

About this clone itself: The same CDR3 can be traced to other DNA sequences in this sample. The gene calls are TRBV28 and TRBJ2-7; the D is unclear. Trimming removed 3 bases at V and 3 bases at J, with 9 bases between. This CDR3 is built from 13 residues. CDR1 is MDHEN, CDR2 SYDVKM, per germline. For the CDR3, the DNA is TGTGCCAGCAGTTTGGGTTCCTACTACGAGCAGTACTTC. Translated, it gives CASSLGSYYEQYF.

V and J are TRBV19 and TRBJ2-1, with 9 bases lining up with TRBD2. The CDR3 consists of 16 residues. CDR1 and CDR2 (germline): LNHDA, SQIVND (reference sequence). The V gene end was trimmed by 9 bases and the J gene end by 7 bases; junction bases not matched to a gene: 16. The CDR3 DNA is TGTGCCAGCGTTAGCCTTAGCGGGAGCCATAAGAATGAGCAGTTCTTC. It translates to CASVSLSGSHKNEQFF. The variable domain in full, completed from reference TRBV19 and TRBJ2-1, reads DGGITQSPKYLFRKEGQNVTLSCEQNLNHDAMYWYRQDPGQGLRLIYYSQIVNDFQKGDIAEGYSVSREKKESFPLTVTSAQKNPTAFYLCASVSLSGSHKNEQFFGPGTRLTVL.

The chain joins TRBV19 to TRBJ1-4; D remains unclear. V was clipped by 3 bases and J by 8 bases, with 7 bases between them. The germline V gene encodes CDR1 LNHDA and CDR2 SQIVND (reference sequence). The CDR3 contains 12 residues. The CDR3 coding sequence is TGTGCCAGTAGTATCTGGCGGGAAAAACTGTTTTTT. As protein: CASSIWREKLFF.

This rearrangement joins TRBV27 to TRBJ2-6, with TRBD1 as a possible D gene (6 bases). V lost 5 bases to trimming and J lost 4 bases, with 15 bases between them. The CDR3 runs 16 residues. Germline CDR1 MNHEY, CDR2 SMNVEV (reference sequence). CDR3 sequence (DNA): TGTGCCAGCAGTCCCAACAGGGCGCCAGGGGCCAACGTCCTGACTTTC. Amino acids: CASSPNRAPGANVLTF. The full variable domain, rest sourced from reference TRBV27 and TRBJ2-6, is EAQVTQNPRYLITVTGKKLTVTCSQNMNHEYMSWYRQDPGLGLRQIYYSMNVEVTDKGDVPEGYKVSRKEKRNFPLILESPSPNQTSLYFCASSPNRAPGANVLTFGAGSRLTVL.

The rearrangement joins TRBV28 to TRBJ2-5; D gene ambiguous. From germline, CDR1 is MDHEN and CDR2 SYDVKM. V gave up 6 bases and J gave up 5 bases, with 19 bases separating them. This CDR3 comprises 15 residues. The CDR3 protein is CASSLFRSGSETQYF. In DNA form, the CDR3 reads TGTGCCAGCAGCCTCTTTAGGTCAGGTTCCGAGACCCAGTACTTC.

The rearrangement joins TRBV7-6 to TRBJ2-7, with a weak D call TRBD1 (8 bases). The length of the CDR3 is 12 residues. From germline, CDR1 is SGHVS and CDR2 FNYEAQ. Deletions cut 8 bases from V and 7 bases from J, with 15 bases between. CDR3 amino acids: CASADRGGEQYF. CDR3 DNA sequence: TGTGCCAGCGCAGACAGGGGAGGGGAGCAGTACTTC.